A single sample is the source of the 10 T cell receptor beta chains below, sequenced in a study of shared clonotypes between healthy human individuals. Assay: immunoSEQ multiplex PCR; the TCRdb copy retains only in-frame clones and omits some. The repertoire has millions of clones, roughly 92% of them found once; the top ten carry over 0.12%. The sequenced sample consisted of naive CD4+ T cells sorted from blood. The sample's subset: CD45RA+ positively selected. The receptor set was obtained from a young man in good health.

The V call is TRBV7-8, the J call TRBJ1-6; D may be TRBD1 (6 bases). In germline, CDR1 is SGHVS, CDR2 FQNEAQ. V lost 3 bases and J 9 bases, leaving 9 bases between the germline ends. CDR3 length: 13 amino acids. The CDR3 spells CASSLDRTSPLHF. Written as DNA, the CDR3 is TGTGCCAGCAGCTTGGACAGAACTTCACCCCTCCACTTT.

This chain joins TRBV29-1 and TRBJ2-1, with TRBD2 as a possible D gene (6 bases). CDR1 and CDR2 from the germline V gene are SQVTM and ANQGSEA. The CDR3 sequence is 12 residues long. V was clipped by 7 bases and J by 13 bases, with 20 bases between them. The DNA of the CDR3 is TGCAGCGCGGGGGATAGCGGAGCCTCCCAGTTCTTC. Encoded protein: CSAGDSGASQFF.

The chain combines TRBV5-4 with TRBJ2-7; D may correspond to TRBD1 or TRBD2 (5 bases each). V lost 4 bases and J lost 7, with 9 bases in between. The germline CDR1 and CDR2 sequences are SGHNT and YYREEE (reference sequence). This CDR3 region has 11 residues. CDR3 nucleotides: TGTGCCAGCAGCGGGGACCGTGAGCAGTACTTC. Translating gives CASSGDREQYF.

As concerns this clone: Other nucleotide sequences in the sample specify the same CDR3. The chain couples TRBV6-5 to TRBJ1-5, with TRBD1 matching over 7 bases. The CDR3 is made up of 14 amino acids. The junction had 4 bases not matched to a gene; V was cut back by 6 bases and J by 2 bases. Looked up from germline, CDR1 is MNHEY and CDR2 is SVGAGI. The CDR3 spells CASSRGTGNQPQHF. The CDR3 DNA reads as TGTGCCAGCAGCCGCGGGACAGGCAATCAGCCCCAGCATTTT.

The chain is built from TRBV21-1 and TRBJ1-3; whether TRBD1, the table's D call, matches the DNA was not checked. TRBV21-1 is a documented pseudogene. CDR3 length: 21 amino acids. CDR3 region: CASRTPWGQGDLGGSGNTIYF. The CDR3 nucleotides are TGTGCCAGCAGAACTCCCTGGGGACAGGGTGACCTAGGTGGCTCTGGAAACACCATATATTTT.

The chain has TRBV18 and TRBJ1-4; no clear D. This CDR3 contains 14 residues. Looked up from germline, CDR1 is KGHSH and CDR2 is LQKENI. V was pared by 3 bases and J by 5 bases, with 10 bases between. CDR3 protein: CASSPPETNEKLFF. CDR3 in DNA: TGTGCCAGCTCACCCCCGGAGACGAATGAAAAACTGTTTTTT.

The V gene is TRBV10-3, the J gene TRBJ1-4, with a possible D match to TRBD1 (5 bases). Germline lookup yields CDR1 ENHRY and CDR2 SYGVKD. Deletions cut 6 bases from V and 14 bases from J, with 25 bases between. This CDR3 is built from 15 residues. For the CDR3, the DNA is TGTGCCATCAGCGTTAATCTTGAGGGGCGTGAGAAGCTGTTTTTT. Translating gives CAISVNLEGREKLFF.

Details on this clone: The sample carries other DNA sequences with the same CDR3. The CDR3 region is CASSLAAGNTIYF. Here the CDR3 DNA reads TGTGCCAGCAGCTTAGCTGCTGGAAACACCATATATTTT. The V gene is TRBV7-9, the J gene TRBJ1-3; D uncertain. Germline CDR1 SEHNR, CDR2 FQNEAQ (reference sequence). The CDR3 loop spans 13 amino acids. V lost 0 bases to trimming and J lost 2 bases, with 2 bases between them.

The genes are TRBV9 and TRBJ1-1; D perhaps matches TRBD1 (5 bases). The CDR3 runs 16 residues. The V gene's germline CDR1 is SGDLS and CDR2 YYNGEE. Trimming left V 0 bases short and J 3 bases short, with 15 bases between. DNA of the CDR3: TGTGCCAGCAGCGTAGCAGGGAGGGGTCTGGACACTGAAGCTTTCTTT. Protein sequence: CASSVAGRGLDTEAFF.

The J gene is TRBJ2-1, the V gene TRBV5-8, with 7 bases that match TRBD2. The germline V gene has CDR1 SGHTS and CDR2 YDEGEE. The V and J ends lost 4 bases and 3 bases, in that order; junction bases with no gene match: 13. The CDR3 spans 17 residues. As DNA, the CDR3 is TGTGCCAGCAGCAGCCCCGACCTAGCGGAGGTCTACAATGAGCAGTTCTTC. Amino acid sequence: CASSSPDLAEVYNEQFF. The whole variable domain, remainder taken from reference TRBV5-8 and TRBJ2-1, is EAGVTQSPTHLIKTRGQQATLRCSPISGHTSVYWYQQALGLGLQFLLWYDEGEERNRGNFPPRFSGRQFPNYSSELNVNALELEDSALYLCASSSPDLAEVYNEQFFGPGTRLTVL.